The 22 T cell receptor beta chains presented below share a single source sample, sequenced in a study of technical replicates of blood from a handful of donors. Assay used: immunoSEQ multiplex PCR; TCRdb lists only in-frame clones, some missing. The table lists about 79,000 clones, 85% to 95% of them singletons. Sequencing input: T cells isolated from PBMCs. These receptor sequences come from a human donor in good health.

V is TRBV5-4 and J is TRBJ1-1; D gene ambiguous. CDR3 length: 15 residues. Germline V gene data show CDR1 as SGHNT and CDR2 as YYREEE (reference sequence). The V end lost 2 bases, the J end lost 1 base, and 12 bases lay between the germline ends. Written as DNA, the CDR3 is TGTGCCAGCAGCTTCACGGGATTTTCGAACACTGAAGCTTTCTTT. As protein: CASSFTGFSNTEAFF.

The chain links TRBV5-4 to TRBJ1-1; perhaps TRBD1 as D (6 bases). There are 12 residues in the CDR3. Per germline, CDR1 SGHNT and CDR2 YYREEE (reference sequence). V was shortened by 4 bases and J by 3 bases, with 7 bases between the two germline ends. The CDR3 bases are TGTGCCAGCAGCCCAGGGGACACTGAAGCTTTCTTT. This sequence encodes CASSPGDTEAFF.

CDR3 nucleotide sequence: TGTGCCAGCAGCCAAGGTTACAGGGAAACTGGCTACGAGCAGTACTTC. Its protein is CASSQGYRETGYEQYF. The chain uses TRBV4-2 and TRBJ2-7, with D perhaps TRBD1 (6 bases). Trimming stripped 1 base from V and 3 bases from J, with 16 bases between. The CDR3 is 16 amino acids. Looked up from germline, CDR1 is LGHNA and CDR2 is YNFKEQ.

The chain couples TRBV10-3 to TRBJ1-5; a weak D match, TRBD1 (6 bases). CDR3 length: 14 residues. In germline, CDR1 is ENHRY, CDR2 SYGVKD. V gave up 9 bases and J gave up 5 bases, with 17 bases separating them. This CDR3 reads CAIATGLSDQPQHF. DNA for the CDR3: TGTGCCATTGCAACAGGGCTAAGTGATCAGCCCCAGCATTTT.

The chain combines TRBV7-8 with TRBJ1-1; unclear D gene. Germline CDR1 reads SGHVS; CDR2 reads FQNEAQ. CDR3 length: 13 amino acids. Trimming cost V 6 bases and J 1 base, with 9 bases left between them. The DNA of the CDR3 is TGTGCCAGCAGGCCGCGGGGGAACACTGAAGCTTTCTTT. Protein: CASRPRGNTEAFF.

The CDR3, as DNA: TGTGCCACCAGCAGAGATCCCGGGAGCAGCGATGGCTACACCTTC. As protein: CATSRDPGSSDGYTF. This chain links TRBV15 with TRBJ1-2; D is unclear. V was cut by 0 bases and J by 6 bases, with 14 bases left in between. The CDR3 extends over 15 amino acids. The germline V gene encodes CDR1 LNHNV and CDR2 YYDKDF (reference sequence).

The V call is TRBV18, the J call TRBJ2-3; maybe TRBD2 (5 bases). The CDR3 consists of 16 residues. V gave up 3 bases and J gave up 0 bases, with 13 bases separating them. Germline-derived CDR1 and CDR2 are KGHSH and LQKENI. The CDR3 protein is CASSPSSGVSTDTQYF. CDR3 nucleotides: TGTGCCAGCTCACCCAGTTCCGGGGTAAGCACAGATACGCAGTATTTT.

This clone was counted a single time. J is TRBJ1-4 and V is TRBV5-6, with 8 positions matching TRBD1. V lost 4 bases and J lost 12; bases outside the gene matches: 11. The CDR3 has 14 amino acids. Germline CDR1 and CDR2: SGHDT and YYEEEE. CDR3 protein: CASSEYRGDWELFF. DNA for the CDR3: TGTGCCAGCAGCGAGTACAGGGGGGATTGGGAACTGTTTTTT.

A single count supports this clone. V gene TRBV6-5 combines with J gene TRBJ1-1; 7 positions match TRBD1. The germline gives CDR1 MNHEY, CDR2 SVGAGI. Unmatched junction bases numbered 4, after V lost 2 bases and J lost 1 base. The CDR3 length is 15 residues. This CDR3 is CASSYGAGGNTEAFF. The CDR3 region has the DNA TGTGCCAGCAGTTACGGGGCAGGGGGGAACACTGAAGCTTTCTTT.

J is TRBJ1-1 and V is TRBV7-9, with 8 bases lining up with TRBD1. The CDR3 is made up of 16 amino acids. J was trimmed by 3 bases and V by 5 bases; bases with no gene match: 11. Per germline, CDR1 SEHNR and CDR2 FQNEAQ (reference sequence). The CDR3 coding sequence is TGTGCCAGCAGCCCCCGATGGACAGGGAAGGACACTGAAGCTTTCTTT. Translation: CASSPRWTGKDTEAFF.

The chain employs TRBV9 and TRBJ2-7; TRBD2 aligns across 9 bases. The V gene's germline CDR1 is SGDLS and CDR2 YYNGEE. The V and J ends lost 2 bases and 3 bases, in that order; junction bases with no gene match: 0. There are 13 residues in the CDR3. The CDR3 DNA is TGTGCCAGCAGCGTTAGCGGGAGCTACGAGCAGTACTTC. Amino acids: CASSVSGSYEQYF.

A single count supports this clone. The chain couples TRBV5-1 to TRBJ2-1; 9 bases line up with TRBD1. The CDR3 extends over 14 amino acids. CDR1 is SGHRS, CDR2 YFSETQ, per germline. The V gene end was trimmed by 4 bases and the J gene end by 6 bases; junction bases not matched to a gene: 5. CDR3 nucleotides: TGCGCCAGCAGCCCCGGGACAGGGCTCAATGAGCAGTTCTTC. Its protein product is CASSPGTGLNEQFF.

V is TRBV5-1 and J is TRBJ1-2, with 7 nucleotides matching TRBD1. Unmatched junction bases numbered 5, after V lost 0 bases and J lost 6 bases. The CDR3 contains 14 residues. Germline CDR1 is SGHRS and CDR2 is YFSETQ. The CDR3 coding sequence is TGCGCCAGCAGCTTGGGGGGGACAGCAGATGGCTACACCTTC. Translation gives CASSLGGTADGYTF.

This chain uses TRBV6-1 with TRBJ1-1; TRBD1 aligns across 7 bases. The CDR3 runs 15 residues. The trim removed 6 bases at V and 0 bases at J, leaving 7 bases unmatched. Germline loops: CDR1 MNHNS, CDR2 SASEGT. CDR3 sequence: CASRRGDSLNTEAFF. The CDR3 DNA reads as TGTGCCAGCAGGAGGGGGGACAGCCTGAACACTGAAGCTTTCTTT.

This clone was seen once. The chain carries TRBV5-6 and TRBJ1-2; 7 positions agree with TRBD1. There are 15 residues in the CDR3. Germline-derived CDR1 and CDR2 are SGHDT and YYEEEE. Trimming at V came to 4 bases and at J to 3 bases, leaving 9 bases not matched to a gene. CDR3 loop: CASSGDRVGDYGYTF. The CDR3 DNA sequence: TGTGCCAGCAGCGGCGACAGGGTGGGGGACTATGGCTACACCTTC.

V and J are TRBV28 and TRBJ2-5; tentative D call: TRBD2 (6 bases). The germline CDR1 and CDR2 sequences are MDHEN and SYDVKM. Trimming cost V 7 bases and J 4 bases, with 19 bases left between them. The CDR3 totals 15 residues. The CDR3 DNA follows: TGTGCCAGCATGGGGGTTTGGGACTCGGGAGAGACCCAGTACTTC. Its protein is CASMGVWDSGETQYF.

This chain's CDR3 is CASGLLQGGNQPQHF. In DNA, the CDR3 is TGTGCTAGTGGTTTGCTGCAGGGGGGCAATCAGCCCCAGCATTTT. The chain is built from TRBV12-5 and TRBJ1-5, with 7 bases that match TRBD1. The junction had 3 bases not matched to a gene; V was cut back by 2 bases and J by 2 bases. CDR1 LGHNT and CDR2 FRNRAP come from the germline V gene. The CDR3 contains 15 residues.

The chain joins TRBV2 to TRBJ1-1; 8 bases align to TRBD1. Germline CDR1 SNHLY, CDR2 FYNNEI. After removal of 1 base from V and 0 bases from J, the junction contained 7 bases not matched to a gene. The CDR3 spans 17 residues. The CDR3 bases are TGTGCCAGCAGTGAAGTCCAGGGGGCGCTTATGAACACTGAAGCTTTCTTT. It specifies CASSEVQGALMNTEAFF.

CDR3 sequence reads: CASSEGGVFPYEQYF. In DNA, the CDR3 is TGTGCCAGCAGTGAAGGCGGGGTCTTTCCCTACGAGCAGTACTTC. The V gene is TRBV6-1, the J gene TRBJ2-7; D might be TRBD2 (6 bases). CDR3 length: 15 amino acids. V lost 1 base, J lost 2 bases, and 12 bases lay in between. Per germline, CDR1 MNHNS and CDR2 SASEGT.

The rearrangement uses TRBV6-1 and TRBJ1-5; D possibly corresponds to TRBD1 (5 bases). The CDR3 is made up of 14 amino acids. The V gene's germline CDR1 is MNHNS and CDR2 SASEGT. Trimming left V 7 bases short and J 2 bases short, with 12 bases between. The CDR3 sequence: CASTLWGGNQPQHF. The CDR3, as DNA: TGTGCCAGCACCTTGTGGGGCGGCAATCAGCCCCAGCATTTT.

CDR3 sequence: CASSFDRSSYEQYF. DNA for the CDR3: TGTGCCAGCAGCTTCGACAGATCCTCCTACGAGCAGTACTTC. The chain links TRBV11-2 to TRBJ2-7; D may be TRBD1 (5 bases). The CDR3 contains 14 residues. V was cut by 3 bases and J by 0 bases, with 9 bases left in between. The germline V gene encodes CDR1 SGHAT and CDR2 FQNNGV. The full variable domain, its missing parts supplied by reference TRBV11-2 and TRBJ2-7, is EAGVAQSPRYKIIEKRQSVAFWCNPISGHATLYWYQQILGQGPKLLIQFQNNGVVDDSQLPKDRFSAERLKGVDSTLKIQPAKLEDSAVYLCASSFDRSSYEQYFGPGTRLTVT.

V usage is TRBV6-6 and J usage is TRBJ2-7, with 12 nucleotides matching TRBD2. The CDR3 has 13 amino acids. V shed 11 bases and J 7 bases; nucleotides not matched to a gene: 9. Germline V gene data show CDR1 as MNHNY and CDR2 as SVGAGI (reference sequence). CDR3 protein: CAVQTSGSREQYF. DNA for the CDR3: TGTGCCGTTCAGACTAGCGGGAGTCGAGAGCAGTACTTC.